Each of the 32 T cell receptor beta chains below was sequenced from the same sample in a study of cytomegalovirus exposure and HLA in healthy donors. Measured with immunoSEQ multiplex PCR; TCRdb has only the in-frame clones, and not every one. The sample contains over 200,000 clones, less than 90% of which appear only once. Material for sequencing was PBMCs. The receptors originated from a woman in her late teens or twenties in good health and CMV-seronegative.

Written as DNA, the CDR3 is TGTGCCAGCAGTTACTCAGGAGCGAATCAGCCCCAGCATTTT. Translating it yields CASSYSGANQPQHF. V usage is TRBV25-1 and J usage is TRBJ1-5; D is ambiguous. Trimming cost V 5 bases and J 4 bases, with 12 bases left between them. The CDR3 has 14 residues. Germline V gene sequence: CDR1 MGHDK, CDR2 SYGVNS.

The V gene is TRBV19, the J gene TRBJ2-1, with 12 bases aligning to TRBD2. Germline assignment: CDR1 LNHDA and CDR2 SQIVND (reference sequence). CDR3 length: 16 amino acids. Unmatched junction bases numbered 9, after V lost 4 bases and J lost 8 bases. The CDR3 coding sequence is TGTGCCAGTAGTAAGTCACTAGCGGGAGGTTTATATGAGCAGTTCTTC. Protein product: CASSKSLAGGLYEQFF.

V and J are TRBV5-4 and TRBJ2-7, with 8 nucleotides matching TRBD1. This CDR3 contains 15 residues. Germline CDR1 and CDR2: SGHNT and YYREEE (reference sequence). V was pared by 0 bases and J by 3 bases, with 5 bases of the junction left unmatched. CDR3 residues: CASSLEDRDIYEQYF. In DNA, the CDR3 is TGTGCCAGCAGCTTGGAGGACAGGGACATCTACGAGCAGTACTTC.

The rearrangement links TRBV6-5 to TRBJ1-5; D might be TRBD1 (5 bases). CDR1 is MNHEY and CDR2 is SVGAGI in the germline V gene. This CDR3 has 15 residues. The V and J ends lost 6 bases and 0 bases respectively, with 12 bases between them. The CDR3 DNA follows: TGTGCCAGCAGCCCGGGACTGACTAGCAATCAGCCCCAGCATTTT. It encodes CASSPGLTSNQPQHF.

This chain connects TRBV10-1 to TRBJ2-1; a possible D gene is TRBD1 (5 bases). In germline, CDR1 is WNHNN, CDR2 SYGVQD (reference sequence). This CDR3 has 15 amino acids. V lost 0 bases, J lost 8 bases, and 14 bases lay in between. The CDR3 coding sequence is TGCGCCAGCAGTGAGTCGGGGCCCAGAGAGGATGAGCAGTTCTTC. Encoded protein: CASSESGPREDEQFF.

J is TRBJ2-3 and V is TRBV5-1; D ambiguous. Trimming left V 0 bases short and J 5 bases short, with 13 bases between. Germline-derived CDR1 and CDR2 are SGHRS and YFSETQ. CDR3 length: 15 residues. The DNA of the CDR3 is TGCGCCAGCAGCTTGGGGCAAAGTCCAGTAGATACGCAGTATTTT. It encodes CASSLGQSPVDTQYF.

The V call is TRBV7-8, the J call TRBJ2-7, with D perhaps TRBD1 or TRBD2 (7 bases each). CDR3 length equals 17 residues. Germline loops: CDR1 SGHVS, CDR2 FQNEAQ. V gave up 5 bases and J gave up 4 bases, with 24 bases separating them. CDR3 residues: CASSQARRGGGWYEQYF. The CDR3 nucleotides are TGTGCCAGCAGCCAGGCCCGCCGGGGAGGGGGCTGGTACGAGCAGTACTTC.

Only a few counts were recorded for this clone. The J gene is TRBJ1-6, the V gene TRBV5-1, with D unclear. The CDR3 loop spans 16 amino acids. Germline values: CDR1 SGHRS, CDR2 YFSETQ. V was pared by 4 bases and J by 7 bases, with 18 bases between. The CDR3 sequence: CASSPGPGRPNSPLHF. CDR3 in DNA: TGCGCCAGCAGCCCCGGCCCGGGAAGGCCGAATTCACCCCTCCACTTT.

J is TRBJ2-3 and V is TRBV29-1, with a weak D call TRBD1 (6 bases). Germline V gene data show CDR1 as SQVTM and CDR2 as ANQGSEA. The CDR3 contains 15 residues. V lost 5 bases and J lost 2, with 17 bases in between. The CDR3 coding sequence is TGCAGCGTTCCCGGAGCAGGGGCCACCACAGATACGCAGTATTTT. It specifies CSVPGAGATTDTQYF.

The chain links TRBV9 to TRBJ2-1; 9 positions agree with TRBD2. The CDR3 consists of 18 residues. The V gene end was trimmed by 3 bases and the J gene end by 0 bases; junction bases not matched to a gene: 10. Germline values: CDR1 SGDLS, CDR2 YYNGEE. CDR3 residues: CASSAHARTSASYNEQFF. The CDR3 DNA reads TGTGCCAGCAGCGCCCATGCAAGGACTAGCGCCTCCTACAATGAGCAGTTCTTC.

This sequence joins TRBV27 and TRBJ1-1, with a tentative D call TRBD1 (5 bases). The CDR3 consists of 15 residues. The germline CDR1 and CDR2 sequences are MNHEY and SMNVEV (reference sequence). V was cut by 5 bases and J by 1 base, with 14 bases left in between. CDR3 residues: CASSPSPDRNTEAFF. In DNA form, the CDR3 reads TGTGCCAGCAGTCCTTCCCCCGACAGGAACACTGAAGCTTTCTTT.

The genes are TRBV2 and TRBJ1-1; D perhaps matches TRBD1 (5 bases). Germline V CDR1 and CDR2: SNHLY, FYNNEI. The CDR3 has 15 amino acids. The V and J ends lost 10 bases and 0 bases respectively, with 18 bases between them. For the CDR3, the DNA is TGTGCCACTCAAGGTCAGGGAATAATGAACACTGAAGCTTTCTTT. Translation gives CATQGQGIMNTEAFF.

The chain uses TRBV28 and TRBJ1-2; maybe TRBD1 (6 bases). The CDR3 is made up of 19 amino acids. V was shortened by 3 bases and J by 4 bases, with 27 bases between the two germline ends. Germline CDR1 is MDHEN and CDR2 is SYDVKM. The CDR3 nucleotides are TGTGCCAGCAGTTTTTTCGGTCCGGTCCGCCGGGACATACCCTATGGCTACACCTTC. Its protein is CASSFFGPVRRDIPYGYTF.

This chain joins TRBV7-2 and TRBJ1-5; D call uncertain. V was cut by 5 bases and J by 6 bases, with 17 bases left in between. The CDR3 contains 15 residues. Germline-derived CDR1 and CDR2 are SGHTA and FQGNSA. CDR3 sequence: CASSVLSFGFQPQHF. The CDR3 bases are TGTGCCAGCAGCGTCTTATCCTTTGGATTTCAGCCCCAGCATTTT.

The V call is TRBV5-4, the J call TRBJ1-2; TRBD1 aligns across 10 bases. The CDR3 is made up of 14 amino acids. V trimming: 3 bases; J trimming: 4 bases; junction bases outside the gene matches: 3. Germline V gene lookup returns CDR1 SGHNT and CDR2 YYREEE (reference sequence). The CDR3 region is CASSSDRGSYGYTF. CDR3 DNA sequence: TGTGCCAGCAGCTCGGACAGGGGGAGCTATGGCTACACCTTC.

This chain joins TRBV5-1 and TRBJ1-3; no clear D. V lost 0 bases and J lost 2, with 6 bases in between. The CDR3 contains 14 residues. Germline V CDR1 and CDR2: SGHRS, YFSETQ. CDR3 protein: CASSLGTPGNTIYF. DNA of the CDR3: TGCGCCAGCAGCTTGGGGACGCCTGGAAACACCATATATTTT.

This chain joins TRBV27 and TRBJ1-2, with unresolved D. The length of the CDR3 is 14 residues. From germline, CDR1 is MNHEY and CDR2 SMNVEV (reference sequence). Trimming removed 7 bases from V and 4 bases from J, with 16 bases in between. In DNA, the CDR3 is TGTGCCAGCAAGTTCGGAGGGTTCGGCTATGGCTACACCTTC. Translating gives CASKFGGFGYGYTF.

The rearrangement joins TRBV11-2 to TRBJ2-2, with 10 bases aligning to TRBD2. V lost 5 bases and J lost 8; bases outside the gene matches: 11. This CDR3 has 16 residues. CDR1 SGHAT and CDR2 FQNNGV come from the germline V gene. In DNA, the CDR3 is TGTGCCAGCAGCCCTCGGGTTAGCGGGAGGCCTGGGGAGCTGTTTTTT. Translating gives CASSPRVSGRPGELFF.

The chain uses TRBV5-1 and TRBJ1-4; D not certain. V was clipped by 0 bases and J by 4 bases, with 10 bases between them. The CDR3 has 15 residues. Germline-derived CDR1 and CDR2 are SGHRS and YFSETQ. The CDR3 protein is CASSLGPVSNEKLFF. The CDR3 bases are TGCGCCAGCAGCTTGGGTCCAGTGAGTAATGAAAAACTGTTTTTT. Combining the CDR3 with reference TRBV5-1 and TRBJ1-4 gives the whole variable domain KAGVTQTPRYLIKTRGQQVTLSCSPISGHRSVSWYQQTPGQGLQFLFEYFSETQRNKGNFPGRFSGRQFSNSRSEMNVSTLELGDSALYLCASSLGPVSNEKLFFGSGTQLSVL.

This chain uses TRBV10-3 with TRBJ1-2, with D maybe TRBD1 (5 bases). The CDR3 loop spans 13 amino acids. Trimming cost V 4 bases and J 3 bases, with 9 bases left between them. Germline loops: CDR1 ENHRY, CDR2 SYGVKD. CDR3 in DNA: TGTGCCATCAGTGCGGGGGGGGACTATGGCTACACCTTC. It is translated as CAISAGGDYGYTF.

This clone was detected a few times. The genes are TRBV6-6 and TRBJ2-7; 9 positions agree with TRBD2. V was clipped by 7 bases and J by 2 bases; unmatched bases: 9. Germline assignment: CDR1 MNHNY and CDR2 SVGAGI (reference sequence). The CDR3 extends over 15 amino acids. In DNA form, the CDR3 reads TGTGCCAGCACCCCCGGGGCTAGCGGGACCTACGAGCAGTACTTC. This encodes CASTPGASGTYEQYF.

The chain combines TRBV5-6 with TRBJ1-1; tentatively, D is TRBD1 (5 bases). This CDR3 is 15 amino acids long. Germline V lookup: CDR1 SGHDT, CDR2 YYEEEE. V lost 2 bases and J 0 bases, leaving 11 bases between the germline ends. The CDR3 spells CASSLYAGMNTEAFF. The DNA for the CDR3 is TGTGCCAGCAGCTTATATGCAGGGATGAACACTGAAGCTTTCTTT.

This chain joins TRBV6-1 and TRBJ1-2; TRBD1 matches 9 bases. The J segment lost 4 bases and the V segment lost 6 bases, leaving 6 bases of the junction unmatched. Per germline, CDR1 MNHNS and CDR2 SASEGT. This CDR3 contains 14 residues. CDR3 nucleotides: TGTGCCAGCAGCCGGACAGGGGTTGCCTATGGCTACACCTTC. It translates to CASSRTGVAYGYTF.

A single count supports this clone. The J gene is TRBJ2-2, the V gene TRBV9; D perhaps matches TRBD2 (6 bases). CDR1 and CDR2 from the germline V gene are SGDLS and YYNGEE. V gave up 4 bases and J gave up 3 bases, with 10 bases separating them. CDR3 length: 14 residues. The CDR3 reads CASSPTGDTGELFF. The CDR3, as DNA: TGTGCCAGCAGCCCCACGGGGGACACCGGGGAGCTGTTTTTT.

The rearrangement uses TRBV7-2 and TRBJ2-1, with a weak D call TRBD2 (5 bases). In germline, CDR1 is SGHTA, CDR2 FQGNSA. The CDR3 loop spans 16 amino acids. V was clipped by 0 bases and J by 6 bases, with 15 bases between them. The CDR3 loop is CASSLAPREKFNEQFF. The CDR3 DNA is TGTGCCAGCAGCTTAGCGCCAAGGGAGAAGTTCAATGAGCAGTTCTTC.

The genes are TRBV30 and TRBJ1-4; 7 nucleotides agree with TRBD1. V dropped 8 bases and J dropped 3; count of bases not matched to a gene: 9. The CDR3 runs 14 residues. In germline, CDR1 is GTSNPN, CDR2 SVGIG (reference sequence). For the CDR3, the DNA is TGTGCCCGATCAACAGGGGCAGCTAATGAAAAACTGTTTTTT. Protein sequence: CARSTGAANEKLFF. Based on the CDR3 plus reference TRBV30 and TRBJ1-4, the full variable domain is SQTIHQWPATLVQPVGSPLSLECTVEGTSNPNLYWYRQAAGRGLQLLFYSVGIGQISSEVPQNLSASRPQDRQFILSSKKLLLSDSGFYLCARSTGAANEKLFFGSGTQLSVL.

This clone came up once. The genes are TRBV19 and TRBJ1-2, with D possibly matching TRBD1 (6 bases). Germline CDR1 LNHDA, CDR2 SQIVND (reference sequence). This CDR3 is 15 amino acids long. V lost 6 bases and J 3 bases, leaving 17 bases between the germline ends. CDR3 loop: CASSHPGTNDYGYTF. The CDR3 DNA reads as TGTGCCAGTAGCCACCCCGGGACAAACGACTATGGCTACACCTTC.

For this clone: Within the sample, other DNA sequences also encode this same CDR3. The chain uses TRBV30 and TRBJ1-1, with D possibly being TRBD1 (5 bases). The germline CDR1 and CDR2 sequences are GTSNPN and SVGIG (reference sequence). The V and J ends lost 3 bases and 1 base respectively, with 9 bases between them. This CDR3 region has 13 residues. CDR3 residues: CAWSRQGNTEAFF. CDR3 DNA: TGTGCCTGGAGCCGCCAGGGGAACACTGAAGCTTTCTTT.

The V and J genes are TRBV6-1 and TRBJ2-3; D not resolved. Trimming cost V 3 bases and J 1 base, with 5 bases left between them. This CDR3 comprises 13 residues. Looked up from germline, CDR1 is MNHNS and CDR2 is SASEGT. The CDR3 protein is CASSDPGTDTQYF. The CDR3 nucleotides are TGTGCCAGCAGTGATCCGGGCACAGATACGCAGTATTTT.

This rearrangement joins TRBV18 to TRBJ1-2; TRBD1 might be the D (6 bases). The V end lost 0 bases, the J end lost 4 bases, and 15 bases lay between the germline ends. CDR1 is KGHSH, CDR2 LQKENI, per germline. This CDR3 region has 16 residues. In nucleotides, the CDR3 is TGTGCCAGCTCACCACCGGGGGGGCGGATTTTCTATGGCTACACCTTC. Translated, it gives CASSPPGGRIFYGYTF.

V gene TRBV5-1 combines with J gene TRBJ2-3, with 9 bases matching TRBD2. This CDR3 spans 15 amino acids. Trimming removed 7 bases from V and 2 bases from J; junction bases left unmatched: 8. The germline V gene encodes CDR1 SGHRS and CDR2 YFSETQ. The CDR3 DNA reads TGCGCCAGCGAGGGGTCTAGCGGGAACACAGATACGCAGTATTTT. Translated, it gives CASEGSSGNTDTQYF.

The chain carries TRBV6-6 and TRBJ2-7; tentatively, D is TRBD1 (5 bases). The germline V and J ends were trimmed by 5 bases and 2 bases, with 16 bases remaining between them. The length of the CDR3 is 15 residues. CDR1 and CDR2 (germline): MNHNY, SVGAGI (reference sequence). For the CDR3, the DNA is TGTGCCAGCAGTGCAGTAAGGTCAGGGCCCTACGAGCAGTACTTC. Residues: CASSAVRSGPYEQYF.